Listed here are 16 T cell receptor beta chains from one sample, sequenced in a study of blood T cell repertoires in COVID-19. Generated by immunoSEQ multiplex PCR, the TCRdb table keeps only in-frame clones and is missing some. The sample has 95,000 to 150,000 clones; about 87% are singletons. Input material: peripheral blood. These TCRs come from a woman aged 70-85 years with acute or convalescent COVID-19.

V usage is TRBV27 and J usage is TRBJ1-6; 7 positions agree with TRBD1. Germline-derived CDR1 and CDR2 are MNHEY and SMNVEV (reference sequence). V gave up 5 bases and J gave up 10 bases; unmatched junction bases: 2. CDR3 length equals 12 residues. CDR3 bases: TGTGCCAGCAGTGACAGGGTCTCACCCCTCCACTTT. It encodes CASSDRVSPLHF.

The V gene is TRBV5-4, the J gene TRBJ2-5, with D tentatively TRBD1 (5 bases). Looked up from germline, CDR1 is SGHNT and CDR2 is YYREEE (reference sequence). V lost 1 base and J lost 2, with 15 bases in between. The CDR3 runs 16 residues. CDR3 loop: CASSLSLQAVQETQYF. In DNA form, the CDR3 reads TGTGCCAGCAGCTTGTCATTACAGGCGGTGCAAGAGACCCAGTACTTC. The entire variable domain, with the rest obtained from reference TRBV5-4 and TRBJ2-5, is as follows: ETGVTQSPTHLIKTRGQQVTLRCSSQSGHNTVSWYQQALGQGPQFIFQYYREEENGRGNFPPRFSGLQFPNYSSELNVNALELDDSALYLCASSLSLQAVQETQYFGPGTRLLVL.

The rearrangement joins TRBV7-2 to TRBJ1-2; weak D call: TRBD1 (6 bases). V was trimmed by 4 bases and J by 4 bases, leaving 10 bases between them. Germline V gives CDR1 SGHTA, CDR2 FQGNSA. This CDR3 contains 13 residues. The DNA for the CDR3 is TGTGCCAGCAGCTACGGGACAACCTATGGCTACACCTTC. It is translated as CASSYGTTYGYTF. The full variable domain, rest sourced from reference TRBV7-2 and TRBJ1-2, is GAGVSQSPSNKVTEKGKDVELRCDPISGHTALYWYRQSLGQGLEFLIYFQGNSAPDKSGLPSDRFSAERTGGSVSTLTIQRTQQEDSAVYLCASSYGTTYGYTFGSGTRLTVV.

J is TRBJ2-7 and V is TRBV18, with D possibly TRBD2 on 6 matching bases. Germline V CDR1 and CDR2: KGHSH, LQKENI. This CDR3 comprises 16 residues. Trimming stripped 3 bases from V and 2 bases from J, with 17 bases between. CDR3 residues: CASSPQEVAAPYEQYF. Here the CDR3 DNA reads TGTGCCAGCTCACCCCAAGAAGTAGCGGCACCCTACGAGCAGTACTTC.

The chain couples TRBV5-1 to TRBJ2-7; D not certain. The CDR3 runs 14 residues. Trimming removed 1 base at V and 0 bases at J, with 8 bases between. CDR1 SGHRS and CDR2 YFSETQ come from the germline V gene. CDR3 sequence reads: CASSLFGSSYEQYF. The CDR3 bases are TGCGCCAGCAGCTTGTTTGGCAGCTCCTACGAGCAGTACTTC.

This rearrangement joins TRBV5-1 to TRBJ2-1; 8 positions agree with TRBD1. CDR3 length: 14 residues. Unmatched junction bases numbered 4, after V lost 0 bases and J lost 8 bases. Germline CDR1 reads SGHRS; CDR2 reads YFSETQ. The CDR3 region is CASSLAEQGDEQFF. The CDR3 nucleotides read TGCGCCAGCAGCTTGGCCGAACAGGGGGATGAGCAGTTCTTC.

This clone was seen just once. V usage is TRBV11-2 and J usage is TRBJ1-4; TRBD1 is a possible D gene (5 bases). V was clipped by 0 bases and J by 4 bases, with 9 bases between them. Germline loops: CDR1 SGHAT, CDR2 FQNNGV. CDR3 length: 15 residues. CDR3 bases: TGTGCCAGCAGCTTAGAGGCAGGGATTAATGAAAAACTGTTTTTT. This translates into CASSLEAGINEKLFF.

The chain employs TRBV30 and TRBJ1-5; D ambiguous. This CDR3 spans 13 amino acids. Germline V gene sequence: CDR1 GTSNPN, CDR2 SVGIG (reference sequence). Between the trimmed V and J ends, which lost 0 bases and 5 bases, there was a span of 8 bases. The CDR3 DNA sequence: TGTGCCTGGAGTGTAAGAGCGGATCAGCCCCAGCATTTT. Residues: CAWSVRADQPQHF.

The chain combines TRBV5-4 with TRBJ2-1; 12 bases agree with TRBD2. Per the germline V gene, CDR1 is SGHNT and CDR2 is YYREEE (reference sequence). There are 16 residues in the CDR3. The V gene end was trimmed by 3 bases and the J gene end by 4 bases; junction bases not matched to a gene: 5. The CDR3 sequence is CASSSGLAGMYNEQFF. CDR3 DNA sequence: TGTGCCAGCAGCTCCGGACTAGCGGGGATGTACAATGAGCAGTTCTTC.

V is TRBV11-3 and J is TRBJ1-1, with D unresolved. The CDR3 length is 14 residues. V was pared by 6 bases and J by 4 bases, with 15 bases between. Germline CDR1 and CDR2: SGHNT and YENEEA. CDR3 coding DNA: TGTGCCAGCAGTCAGCGGGAGTGGGGCACTGAAGCTTTCTTT. Encoded protein: CASSQREWGTEAFF.

This chain uses TRBV2 with TRBJ1-6; D is unclear. This CDR3 is 13 amino acids long. Germline CDR1 reads SNHLY; CDR2 reads FYNNEI. The CDR3 DNA is TGTGCACAGCAGAGTTCGAATAATTCACCCCTCCACTTT. This encodes CAQQSSNNSPLHF.

The V gene is TRBV7-2, the J gene TRBJ2-5; TRBD2 aligns across 11 bases. The CDR3 contains 16 residues. J gave up 7 bases and V 4 bases, and 11 bases lay outside the gene matches. CDR1 and CDR2 from the germline V gene are SGHTA and FQGNSA. The CDR3 sequence: CASSSLAGGPPGTQYF. The CDR3 DNA reads as TGTGCCAGCAGCTCTTTAGCGGGGGGGCCCCCAGGGACCCAGTACTTC.

CDR3 residues: CASSRDRFYEQYF. CDR3 nucleotides: TGTGCCAGCTCAAGGGACAGGTTCTACGAGCAGTACTTC. The chain carries TRBV18 and TRBJ2-7, with TRBD1 matching over 8 bases. Germline V gene data show CDR1 as KGHSH and CDR2 as LQKENI. There are 13 residues in the CDR3. With 5 bases clipped from V and 3 bases from J, the junction kept 3 bases outside the gene matches.

This chain connects TRBV28 to TRBJ1-2; TRBD1 might be the D (5 bases). V shed 7 bases and J shed 0 bases, with 15 bases lying between them. The CDR3 extends over 15 amino acids. Germline V gives CDR1 MDHEN, CDR2 SYDVKM. The CDR3 nucleotides are TGTGCCAGCATTCTCGGGGGTTCAGCTAACTATGGCTACACCTTC. This encodes CASILGGSANYGYTF.

V gene TRBV14 combines with J gene TRBJ1-3; D uncertain. V was shortened by 1 base and J by 1 base, with 14 bases between the two germline ends. This CDR3 has 17 amino acids. Germline V gene data show CDR1 as SGHDN and CDR2 as FVKESK. This CDR3 reads CASSQGVARRSGNTIYF. DNA for the CDR3: TGTGCCAGCAGCCAAGGAGTCGCCAGGAGGTCTGGAAACACCATATATTTT.

The J gene is TRBJ2-6, the V gene TRBV5-1; D gene uncertain. V was cut by 7 bases and J by 2 bases, with 7 bases left in between. Germline-derived CDR1 and CDR2 are SGHRS and YFSETQ. The CDR3 sequence is 13 residues long. This CDR3 is CASSPTGANVLTF. The CDR3 bases are TGCGCCAGCTCCCCTACTGGGGCCAACGTCCTGACTTTC.